The 27 T cell receptor beta chains reported below all come from one sample, sequenced in a study of T cell changes during pregnancy in multiple sclerosis. Sequenced by immunoSEQ multiplex PCR; TCRdb stores in-frame clones only, minus some. The sample yields about 64,000 clones, around nine tenths seen once. The material sequenced was peripheral blood, taken in the second trimester of pregnancy. These TCRs come from a female donor with multiple sclerosis, enrolled in a pregnancy study.

The rearrangement uses TRBV27 and TRBJ1-4, with D tentatively TRBD1 (5 bases). The length of the CDR3 is 14 residues. The germline V and J ends were trimmed by 3 bases and 5 bases, with 10 bases remaining between them. CDR1 is MNHEY, CDR2 SMNVEV, per germline (reference sequence). CDR3 DNA: TGTGCCAGCAGTTTCGACAGACTCAATGAAAAACTGTTTTTT. It translates to CASSFDRLNEKLFF.

The V and J genes are TRBV18 and TRBJ1-3; 7 bases fit TRBD1. V lost 2 bases and J lost 4; bases outside the gene matches: 5. The CDR3 totals 15 residues. Germline-derived CDR1 and CDR2 are KGHSH and LQKENI. As DNA, the CDR3 is TGTGCCAGCTCACCAACGGACAGGCTGGGAAACACCATATATTTT. This sequence encodes CASSPTDRLGNTIYF.

The genes are TRBV9 and TRBJ2-3, with 10 bases fitting TRBD1. Germline CDR1 reads SGDLS; CDR2 reads YYNGEE. V lost 3 bases, J lost 2 bases, and 6 bases stayed unmatched. The CDR3 is 16 residues long. CDR3 sequence: CASSGTGTGVTDTQYF. In DNA form, the CDR3 reads TGTGCCAGCAGCGGGACAGGGACAGGGGTCACAGATACGCAGTATTTT.

The chain is built from TRBV28 and TRBJ2-7, with TRBD1 as a possible D gene (6 bases). CDR1 is MDHEN, CDR2 SYDVKM, per germline. V lost 5 bases to trimming and J lost 3 bases, with 17 bases between them. This CDR3 has 15 amino acids. The CDR3 sequence: CASSPYRVGGYEQYF. CDR3 coding DNA: TGTGCCAGCAGTCCGTACAGGGTTGGAGGCTACGAGCAGTACTTC.

V gene TRBV7-2 combines with J gene TRBJ2-3, with TRBD2 matching over 7 bases. V lost 0 bases, J lost 2 bases, and 2 bases stayed unmatched. The CDR3 is 15 amino acids. The germline V gene has CDR1 SGHTA and CDR2 FQGNSA. This CDR3 reads CASSLAGGATDTQYF. DNA for the CDR3: TGTGCCAGCAGCTTAGCGGGAGGGGCCACAGATACGCAGTATTTT.

The chain is built from TRBV19 and TRBJ2-2; TRBD2 matches at 11 bases. This CDR3 has 15 amino acids. The germline V gene encodes CDR1 LNHDA and CDR2 SQIVND (reference sequence). V lost 5 bases, J lost 6 bases, and 5 bases stayed unmatched. In nucleotides, the CDR3 is TGTGCCAGTAGTCCTAGCGGGAGGAGTGCCGGGGAGCTGTTTTTT. Translating gives CASSPSGRSAGELFF.

The chain carries TRBV7-2 and TRBJ1-4, with D perhaps matching TRBD1 (5 bases). The CDR3 is 16 amino acids. Germline V lookup: CDR1 SGHTA, CDR2 FQGNSA. V lost 2 bases, J lost 1 base, and 11 bases lay in between. The CDR3 region is CASSLLGTLTNEKLFF. DNA for the CDR3: TGTGCCAGCAGCTTATTGGGGACTCTAACTAATGAAAAACTGTTTTTT.

This rearrangement joins TRBV5-6 to TRBJ2-5, with 10 bases aligning to TRBD2. V shed 1 base and J 2 bases; nucleotides not matched to a gene: 5. The CDR3 runs 16 residues. CDR1 is SGHDT, CDR2 YYEEEE, per germline. CDR3 region: CASSLLAGGGQETQYF. In DNA form, the CDR3 reads TGTGCCAGCAGCTTGTTAGCGGGAGGAGGGCAAGAGACCCAGTACTTC.

V and J are TRBV30 and TRBJ1-5, with D tentatively TRBD1 (5 bases). Germline CDR1 and CDR2: GTSNPN and SVGIG (reference sequence). CDR3 length equals 21 residues. V was cut by 3 bases and J by 0 bases, with 30 bases left in between. In DNA form, the CDR3 reads TGTGCCTGGAGAAGTAAAAGGACACCGAACTATAAATTCTATAGCAATCAGCCCCAGCATTTT. The encoded protein is CAWRSKRTPNYKFYSNQPQHF.

The chain uses TRBV9 and TRBJ2-5, with 9 bases identical to TRBD2. V trimming: 4 bases; J trimming: 5 bases; junction bases outside the gene matches: 12. CDR1 SGDLS and CDR2 YYNGEE come from the germline V gene. This CDR3 spans 16 amino acids. CDR3 bases: TGTGCCAGCAGCAAAGGGGTCGGCGGGAGGGGCGAGACCCAGTACTTC. As protein: CASSKGVGGRGETQYF.

The sample holds a few counts of this clone. This chain joins TRBV30 and TRBJ2-7, with D perhaps matching TRBD1 (5 bases). This CDR3 comprises 12 residues. V lost 2 bases and J lost 3, with 8 bases in between. CDR1 GTSNPN and CDR2 SVGIG come from the germline V gene (reference sequence). The CDR3 DNA sequence: TGTGCCTGGAGTCCCACAGGCTACGAGCAGTACTTC. Protein product: CAWSPTGYEQYF.

This chain connects TRBV6-5 to TRBJ1-4; 8 nucleotides match TRBD1. Germline V gene sequence: CDR1 MNHEY, CDR2 SVGAGI. The junction had 7 bases not matched to a gene; V was cut back by 6 bases and J by 4 bases. The CDR3 extends over 15 amino acids. CDR3 sequence (DNA): TGTGCCAGCAGCCGTGGACAGGGTTTTAATGAAAAACTGTTTTTT. This gives the protein CASSRGQGFNEKLFF.

This rearrangement joins TRBV6-5 to TRBJ2-5; perhaps TRBD1 as D (5 bases). Trimming pared 8 bases from V and 4 bases from J, leaving 8 bases between. Per germline, CDR1 MNHEY and CDR2 SVGAGI. CDR3 length: 11 residues. CDR3 sequence: CASDRVETQYF. The CDR3 coding sequence is TGTGCCAGCGACAGAGTAGAGACCCAGTACTTC.

The V call is TRBV2, the J call TRBJ2-5; D is perhaps TRBD1 (5 bases). The CDR3 length is 14 residues. Trimming shortened V by 4 bases and J by 0 bases, and 9 bases separated the two germline ends. Germline values: CDR1 SNHLY, CDR2 FYNNEI. CDR3 loop: CASSVRRDQETQYF. DNA for the CDR3: TGTGCCAGCAGTGTTCGCAGGGACCAAGAGACCCAGTACTTC.

V is TRBV6-1 and J is TRBJ2-5; 9 nucleotides align to TRBD1. The V gene end was trimmed by 7 bases and the J gene end by 0 bases; junction bases not matched to a gene: 6. The CDR3 is 15 amino acids. Germline assignment: CDR1 MNHNS and CDR2 SASEGT. In DNA form, the CDR3 reads TGTGCCAGCACCCCCGACAGGGGGTACCAAGAGACCCAGTACTTC. This sequence encodes CASTPDRGYQETQYF.

The chain couples TRBV25-1 to TRBJ2-5; TRBD2 agrees at 10 bases. V shed 4 bases, J shed 4 bases, and the junction held 6 bases outside the gene matches. CDR1 and CDR2 (germline): MGHDK, SYGVNS. The CDR3 is 15 amino acids. This CDR3 reads CASSVLAGAPETQYF. The DNA of the CDR3 is TGTGCCAGCAGTGTGCTAGCGGGAGCCCCAGAGACCCAGTACTTC.

This sequence joins TRBV5-1 and TRBJ2-2, with 10 bases matching TRBD1. Germline lookup yields CDR1 SGHRS and CDR2 YFSETQ. The CDR3 spans 15 residues. Trimming removed 0 bases from V and 6 bases from J; junction bases left unmatched: 2. CDR3 sequence (DNA): TGCGCCAGCAGCTTGGAAGGACAGGGGGCCGGGGAGCTGTTTTTT. Protein product: CASSLEGQGAGELFF.

The J gene is TRBJ2-5, the V gene TRBV9; D remains unclear. CDR3 size: 14 residues. CDR1 and CDR2 from the germline V gene are SGDLS and YYNGEE. V lost 2 bases and J 1 base, leaving 9 bases between the germline ends. CDR3 region: CASSVAGSQETQYF. In nucleotides, the CDR3 is TGTGCCAGCAGCGTGGCAGGATCCCAAGAGACCCAGTACTTC.

This clone has just a few counts. The V and J genes are TRBV19 and TRBJ2-1, with TRBD2 matching 10 bases. CDR3 length equals 13 residues. Trimming at V came to 9 bases and at J to 5 bases, leaving 4 bases not matched to a gene. Germline V gives CDR1 LNHDA, CDR2 SQIVND (reference sequence). The CDR3 reads CASSLAGDNEQFF. As DNA, the CDR3 is TGTGCCAGCAGTCTAGCGGGAGACAATGAGCAGTTCTTC.

This chain uses TRBV6-4 with TRBJ2-1; TRBD2 matches at 10 bases. Germline V gene lookup returns CDR1 MRHNA and CDR2 SNTAGT. The V gene end was trimmed by 5 bases and the J gene end by 6 bases; junction bases not matched to a gene: 4. CDR3 length: 14 residues. The DNA for the CDR3 is TGTGCCAGCAGTTTAGCGGGAGGAGGCAATGAGCAGTTCTTC. This codes for CASSLAGGGNEQFF.

This clone was recorded only once. The chain joins TRBV19 to TRBJ1-5; the match to TRBD1 covers 7 bases. V dropped 7 bases and J dropped 7; count of bases not matched to a gene: 10. Germline CDR1 and CDR2: LNHDA and SQIVND (reference sequence). CDR3 length: 14 amino acids. The DNA for the CDR3 is TGTGCCAGTACCCCGGACAGGATCGAACAGCCCCAGCATTTT. Amino acids: CASTPDRIEQPQHF.

The chain couples TRBV4-1 to TRBJ2-6; D may be TRBD2 (5 bases). The CDR3 spans 16 residues. Germline V lookup: CDR1 MGHRA, CDR2 YSYEKL. Trimming shortened V by 7 bases and J by 3 bases, and 16 bases separated the two germline ends. CDR3 bases: TGCGCCAGCACACAGAACGAGGGCTTTGGGGCCAACGTCCTGACTTTC. Translated: CASTQNEGFGANVLTF.

The chain carries TRBV27 and TRBJ1-5, with 9 bases matching TRBD1. Germline CDR1 is MNHEY and CDR2 is SMNVEV (reference sequence). V was clipped by 6 bases and J by 5 bases; unmatched bases: 17. This CDR3 comprises 18 residues. The CDR3 is CASSPQGTGGDFDQPQHF. In DNA, the CDR3 is TGTGCCAGCAGCCCCCAGGGTACAGGGGGCGATTTTGATCAGCCCCAGCATTTT.

The chain employs TRBV5-4 and TRBJ2-1; 7 nucleotides line up with TRBD2. V trimming: 0 bases; J trimming: 8 bases; junction bases outside the gene matches: 5. The CDR3 runs 14 residues. Germline V gene lookup returns CDR1 SGHNT and CDR2 YYREEE (reference sequence). CDR3 protein: CASSLEGLKDEQFF. CDR3 nucleotide sequence: TGTGCCAGCAGCTTGGAGGGACTAAAGGATGAGCAGTTCTTC.

The chain is built from TRBV4-1 and TRBJ2-7; 7 nucleotides align to TRBD2. The CDR3 extends over 15 amino acids. The germline V gene has CDR1 MGHRA and CDR2 YSYEKL. With V trimmed by 1 base and J by 4 bases, 7 bases remained unmatched. The CDR3 loop reads CASSQGLAEAYEQYF. CDR3 sequence (DNA): TGCGCCAGCAGCCAAGGCCTAGCGGAGGCGTACGAGCAGTACTTC.

The chain carries TRBV28 and TRBJ2-1, with 10 bases aligning to TRBD2. The CDR3 is 16 amino acids. Germline values: CDR1 MDHEN, CDR2 SYDVKM. V gave up 3 bases and J gave up 4 bases; unmatched junction bases: 6. The DNA for the CDR3 is TGTGCCAGCAGTTTCGGGGGACTAGCGAATTACAATGAGCAGTTCTTC. Residues: CASSFGGLANYNEQFF.

In nucleotides, the CDR3 is TGTGCCTGGAGTGAATACAGGGCTGCAACAGATACGCAGTATTTT. Its translation: CAWSEYRAATDTQYF. This chain joins TRBV30 and TRBJ2-3, with D possibly being TRBD1 (6 bases). V gave up 1 base and J gave up 3 bases, with 14 bases separating them. The CDR3 loop spans 15 amino acids. The germline V gene has CDR1 GTSNPN and CDR2 SVGIG (reference sequence).